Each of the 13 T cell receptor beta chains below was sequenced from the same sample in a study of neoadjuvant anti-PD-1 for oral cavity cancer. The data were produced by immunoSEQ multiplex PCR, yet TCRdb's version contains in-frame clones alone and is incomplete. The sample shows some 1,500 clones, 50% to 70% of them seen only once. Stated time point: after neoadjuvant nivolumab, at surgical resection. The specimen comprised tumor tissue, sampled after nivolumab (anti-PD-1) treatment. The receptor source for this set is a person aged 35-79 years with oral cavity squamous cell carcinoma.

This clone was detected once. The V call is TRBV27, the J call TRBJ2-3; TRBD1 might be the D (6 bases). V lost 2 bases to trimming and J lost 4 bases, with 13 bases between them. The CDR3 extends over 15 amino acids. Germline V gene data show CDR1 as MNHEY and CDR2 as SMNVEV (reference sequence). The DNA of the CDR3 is TGTGCCAGCAGTTTACTGGGGGCGCAACCAGATACGCAGTATTTT. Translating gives CASSLLGAQPDTQYF.

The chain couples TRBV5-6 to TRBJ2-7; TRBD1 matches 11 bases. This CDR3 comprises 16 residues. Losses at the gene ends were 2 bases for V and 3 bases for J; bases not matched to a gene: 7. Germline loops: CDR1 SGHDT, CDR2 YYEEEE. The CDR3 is CASSFSGTGGYYEQYF. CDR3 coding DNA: TGTGCCAGCAGCTTCTCCGGGACAGGGGGTTACTACGAGCAGTACTTC.

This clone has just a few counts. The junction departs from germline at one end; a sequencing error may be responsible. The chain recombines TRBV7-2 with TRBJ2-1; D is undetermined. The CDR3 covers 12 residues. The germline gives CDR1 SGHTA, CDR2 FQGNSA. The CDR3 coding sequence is TGTGCCAGCGGACCCTACCGGGCCTCTGAAATCTTC. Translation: CASGPYRASEIF.

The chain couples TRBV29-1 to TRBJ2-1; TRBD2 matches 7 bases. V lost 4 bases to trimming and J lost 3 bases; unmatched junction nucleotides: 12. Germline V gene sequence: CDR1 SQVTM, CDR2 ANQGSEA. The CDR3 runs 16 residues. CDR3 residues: CSVVAPTGGLYNEQFF. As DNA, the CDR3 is TGCAGCGTTGTCGCCCCGACGGGAGGACTCTACAATGAGCAGTTCTTC.

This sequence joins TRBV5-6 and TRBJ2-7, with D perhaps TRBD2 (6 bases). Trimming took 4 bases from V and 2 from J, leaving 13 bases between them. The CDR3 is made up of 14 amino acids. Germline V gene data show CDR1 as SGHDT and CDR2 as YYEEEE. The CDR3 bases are TGTGCCAGCAGCCCAAGGACTAACGCCTACGAGCAGTACTTC. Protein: CASSPRTNAYEQYF.

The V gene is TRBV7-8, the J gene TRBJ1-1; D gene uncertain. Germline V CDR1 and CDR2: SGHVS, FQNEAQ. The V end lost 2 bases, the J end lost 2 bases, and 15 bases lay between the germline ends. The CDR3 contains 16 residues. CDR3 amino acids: CASSLQPTLVNTEAFF. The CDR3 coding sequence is TGTGCCAGCAGCTTACAGCCGACCTTAGTAAACACTGAAGCTTTCTTT.

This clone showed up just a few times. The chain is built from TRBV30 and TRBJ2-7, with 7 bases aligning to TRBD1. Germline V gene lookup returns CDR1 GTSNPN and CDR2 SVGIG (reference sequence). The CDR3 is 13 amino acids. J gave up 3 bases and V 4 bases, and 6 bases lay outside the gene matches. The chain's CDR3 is CAWMRGLDYEQYF. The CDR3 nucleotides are TGTGCCTGGATGAGGGGGCTAGACTACGAGCAGTACTTC.

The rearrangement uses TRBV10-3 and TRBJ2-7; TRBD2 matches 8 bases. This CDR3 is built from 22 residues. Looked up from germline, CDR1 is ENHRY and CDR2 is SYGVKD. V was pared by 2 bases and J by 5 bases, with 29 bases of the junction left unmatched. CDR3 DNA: TGTGCCATCAGTGAGAGGGGAGCCTCAGGGAGTGGACTAGCCTACCCGCCGGACGAGCAGTACTTC. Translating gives CAISERGASGSGLAYPPDEQYF.

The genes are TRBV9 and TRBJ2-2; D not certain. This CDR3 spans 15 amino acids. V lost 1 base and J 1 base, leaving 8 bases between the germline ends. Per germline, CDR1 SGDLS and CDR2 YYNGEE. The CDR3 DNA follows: TGTGCCAGCAGCGTATCTCCTGAGAACACCGGGGAGCTGTTTTTT. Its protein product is CASSVSPENTGELFF.

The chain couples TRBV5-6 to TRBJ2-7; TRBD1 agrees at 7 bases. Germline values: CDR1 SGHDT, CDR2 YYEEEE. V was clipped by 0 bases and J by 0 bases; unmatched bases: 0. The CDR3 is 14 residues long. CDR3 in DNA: TGTGCCAGCAGCTTGGACAGGGGCTCCTACGAGCAGTACTTC. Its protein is CASSLDRGSYEQYF.

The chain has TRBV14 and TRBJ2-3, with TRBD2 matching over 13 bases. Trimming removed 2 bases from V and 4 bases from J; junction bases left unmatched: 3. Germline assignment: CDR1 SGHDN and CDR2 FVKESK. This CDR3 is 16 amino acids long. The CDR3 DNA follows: TGTGCCAGCAGCCAAAGTACTAGCGGGAGGGCAGATACGCAGTATTTT. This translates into CASSQSTSGRADTQYF.

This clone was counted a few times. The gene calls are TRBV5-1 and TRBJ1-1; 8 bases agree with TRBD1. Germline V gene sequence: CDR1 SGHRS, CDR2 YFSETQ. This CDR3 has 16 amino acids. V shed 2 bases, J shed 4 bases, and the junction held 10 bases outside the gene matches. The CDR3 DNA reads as TGCGCCAGCAGCTTAATAGGAACAGGGGGAAGCACTGAAGCTTTCTTT. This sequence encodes CASSLIGTGGSTEAFF.

The CDR3 region is CASSLTSGSNNEQFF. CDR3 bases: TGTGCCAGCAGCCTTACTAGCGGGAGTAACAATGAGCAGTTCTTC. The chain has TRBV6-6 and TRBJ2-1, with 11 bases aligning to TRBD2. Losses at the gene ends were 6 bases for V and 5 bases for J; bases not matched to a gene: 6. Germline CDR1 and CDR2: MNHNY and SVGAGI (reference sequence). The CDR3 extends over 15 amino acids.